The table lists the clone carrying this T cell receptor (beta chain) with a few counts. Its target is not known. This entry comes from a study of CD8 T cells in ankylosing spondylitis. Study observations and caveats: Past studies reported some motif variants in reactive arthritis synovial fluid and blood. Disease-linked clones were found to be CD8+ and relatively rare in peripheral blood. Reportedly, disease-linked clones are significantly enriched in ankylosing spondylitis patients' matched synovial fluid. Seemingly characteristic of ankylosing spondylitis blood was a TCR beta motif consisting of about 8 highly homologous variants.

Library preparation for TCR beta used quantitative 5'-RACE with molecular barcodes. TCRdb re-called the 5' RACE reads with MiXCR, one entry per CDR3 protein. The table has 450,000 to 550,000 distinct CDR3 sequences, about 5% seen once. V shed 1 base and J 3 bases; nucleotides not matched to a gene: 8. Germline CDR1 is SGHTA and CDR2 is FQGNSA. The CDR3 length is 16 residues. The J gene is TRBJ2-7, the V gene TRBV7-2; TRBD2 aligns across 8 bases. Sequences were obtained from blood, either unsorted or a sorted T cell fraction (not recorded which). The receptor comes from a male donor with ankylosing spondylitis. Here the CDR3 DNA reads TGTGCCAGCAGCTTAGTATGGGCGGGAGGAATCTACGAGCAGTACTTC. Protein: CASSLVWAGGIYEQYF.